This record covers a single T cell receptor beta chain. The data derive from a study of CD8 T cell repertoires and HIV-1 epitope variants. Study information: Tested: three Gag epitope families, Nef HW9 and YT9.

V lost 0 bases and J lost 4; bases outside the gene matches: 12. This CDR3 has 17 residues. CDR1 and CDR2 (germline): SGDLS, YYNGEE. Profiling relied on immunoSEQ multiplex PCR, and the TCRdb table lists in-frame clones only, not all of them. The data hold some 100,000 clones, with over 70% observed a single time. V is TRBV9 and J is TRBJ1-1; TRBD1 matches at 7 bases. This clonotype was sampled from a male donor with HIV. Sequenced: uncultured baseline CD8+ T cells from peripheral blood mononuclear cells (PBMCs). The CDR3 DNA reads as TGTGCCAGCAGCGTAGGTCTCCAGGGGGGTATTCCCACTGAAGCTTTCTTT. It yields the protein CASSVGLQGGIPTEAFF.